A single sample is the source of the 31 T cell receptor beta chains below, sequenced in a study of T cell changes during pregnancy in multiple sclerosis. The repertoire was sequenced with immunoSEQ multiplex PCR; TCRdb's copy has only in-frame clones and lacks some. The table includes under 85,000 clones, less than 95% detected once. Material: peripheral blood, obtained in the third trimester of pregnancy. These receptors came from a female donor with multiple sclerosis, enrolled in a pregnancy study.

V is TRBV9 and J is TRBJ2-1; D possibly corresponds to TRBD2 (5 bases). Germline V lookup: CDR1 SGDLS, CDR2 YYNGEE. V was pared by 0 bases and J by 10 bases, with 8 bases between. This CDR3 is 12 amino acids long. The CDR3 bases are TGTGCCAGCAGCGTAGGACTAAGCGAGCAGTTCTTC. It is translated as CASSVGLSEQFF.

The rearrangement uses TRBV5-1 and TRBJ1-1; D is ambiguous. Germline lookup yields CDR1 SGHRS and CDR2 YFSETQ. V was trimmed by 1 base and J by 8 bases, leaving 12 bases between them. The CDR3 loop spans 13 amino acids. CDR3 DNA sequence: TGCGCCAGCAGCTTGACCTCGGACTTAGAAGCTTTCTTT. Protein product: CASSLTSDLEAFF.

This sequence joins TRBV11-3 and TRBJ2-3; 9 bases fit TRBD2. Germline trimming cut 9 bases from V and 4 bases from J; bases unmatched to any gene: 17. In germline, CDR1 is SGHNT, CDR2 YENEEA. The CDR3 runs to 17 residues. The chain's CDR3 is CASAPGSGSVYPDTQYF. CDR3 nucleotides: TGTGCCAGTGCTCCCGGTAGCGGGAGTGTTTATCCAGATACGCAGTATTTT. The full variable domain, completed using reference TRBV11-3 and TRBJ2-3, is EAGVVQSPRYKIIEKKQPVAFWCNPISGHNTLYWYLQNLGQGPELLIRYENEEAVDDSQLPKDRFSAERLKGVDSTLKIQPAELGDSAVYLCASAPGSGSVYPDTQYFGPGTRLTVL.

The chain is built from TRBV7-2 and TRBJ2-2, with D uncertain. V was cut by 2 bases and J by 4 bases, with 17 bases left in between. This CDR3 has 17 amino acids. Germline V gives CDR1 SGHTA, CDR2 FQGNSA. Here the CDR3 DNA reads TGTGCCAGCAGCTTATTGGCATATTTGCGGTCCACCGGGGAGCTGTTTTTT. This sequence encodes CASSLLAYLRSTGELFF.

This clone showed up just once. The V and J genes are TRBV11-2 and TRBJ2-7, with a tentative D call TRBD2 (6 bases). V gave up 0 bases and J gave up 4 bases, with 16 bases separating them. The CDR3 is 16 residues long. Germline lookup yields CDR1 SGHAT and CDR2 FQNNGV. The CDR3: CASSLDAGTGVYEQYF. The DNA for the CDR3 is TGTGCCAGCAGCTTAGATGCCGGGACTGGAGTTTACGAGCAGTACTTC.

This chain uses TRBV6-5 with TRBJ1-5; TRBD1 might be the D (6 bases). Between the trimmed V and J ends, which lost 4 bases and 5 bases, there was a span of 9 bases. The CDR3 runs to 13 residues. CDR1 and CDR2 (germline): MNHEY, SVGAGI. CDR3 protein: CASSLPGDQPQHF. The CDR3 DNA reads as TGTGCCAGCAGTTTGCCAGGGGATCAGCCCCAGCATTTT.

The V call is TRBV7-2, the J call TRBJ1-2; D is uncertain. The CDR3 covers 15 residues. Trimming stripped 5 bases from V and 2 bases from J, with 15 bases between. Per the germline V gene, CDR1 is SGHTA and CDR2 is FQGNSA. CDR3 nucleotide sequence: TGTGCCAGCAGCCAGGATGGTGCTGGCAACTATGGCTACACCTTC. It translates to CASSQDGAGNYGYTF.

The gene calls are TRBV6-1 and TRBJ2-4; 16 bases are a match to TRBD2. CDR3 size: 17 residues. V gave up 4 bases and J gave up 4 bases; unmatched junction bases: 4. Germline V lookup: CDR1 MNHNS, CDR2 SASEGT. The CDR3 sequence: CASSAGLAGGIKNIQYF. In DNA form, the CDR3 reads TGTGCCAGCAGTGCGGGACTAGCGGGAGGGATAAAAAACATTCAGTACTTC.

The gene calls are TRBV6-5 and TRBJ1-2; 8 positions agree with TRBD1. The CDR3 has 15 residues. CDR1 and CDR2 from the germline V gene are MNHEY and SVGAGI. V was clipped by 2 bases and J by 5 bases; unmatched bases: 7. The CDR3 region has the DNA TGTGCCAGCAGTTACGGGCAGGGGGCATTGTATGGCTACACCTTC. Amino acid sequence: CASSYGQGALYGYTF.

The chain combines TRBV4-1 with TRBJ1-2; D is uncertain. CDR1 and CDR2 from the germline V gene are MGHRA and YSYEKL. This CDR3 region has 13 residues. V was clipped by 0 bases and J by 1 base, with 3 bases between them. In DNA, the CDR3 is TGCGCCAGCAGCCAAGACGGTAACTATGGCTACACCTTC. Protein sequence: CASSQDGNYGYTF.

J is TRBJ2-7 and V is TRBV6-1; 11 nucleotides line up with TRBD2. The CDR3 is 15 residues long. Trimming removed 3 bases from V and 5 bases from J; junction bases left unmatched: 6. Germline V gene data show CDR1 as MNHNS and CDR2 as SASEGT. In DNA form, the CDR3 reads TGTGCCAGCAGTGATGTCTCTAGCGGGAGGAACGAGCAGTACTTC. It translates to CASSDVSSGRNEQYF.

V is TRBV13 and J is TRBJ2-7; 9 nucleotides agree with TRBD1. J gave up 5 bases and V 1 base, and 3 bases lay outside the gene matches. This CDR3 region has 14 residues. The germline CDR1 and CDR2 sequences are PRHDT and FYEKMQ (reference sequence). DNA of the CDR3: TGTGCCAGCAGCTTAGAGGACAGGGGTAACGAGCAGTACTTC. Protein: CASSLEDRGNEQYF.

The genes are TRBV27 and TRBJ2-2; 8 nucleotides agree with TRBD2. This CDR3 contains 16 residues. Trimming removed 0 bases from V and 3 bases from J; junction bases left unmatched: 3. From germline, CDR1 is MNHEY and CDR2 SMNVEV (reference sequence). For the CDR3, the DNA is TGTGCCAGCAGTTTATCCAGCGGGGGATACACCGGGGAGCTGTTTTTT. Amino acids: CASSLSSGGYTGELFF.

The chain uses TRBV13 and TRBJ2-1; D might be TRBD2 (6 bases). The CDR3 contains 11 residues. The V gene's germline CDR1 is PRHDT and CDR2 FYEKMQ (reference sequence). Trimming cost V 6 bases and J 8 bases, with 8 bases left between them. The chain's CDR3 is CASRSGDEQFF. CDR3 DNA sequence: TGTGCCAGCAGATCGGGGGATGAGCAGTTCTTC.

This chain connects TRBV11-3 to TRBJ2-1; no reliable D call. The germline V gene encodes CDR1 SGHNT and CDR2 YENEEA. This CDR3 contains 15 residues. The V gene lost 0 bases and the J gene lost 0 bases, with 6 bases spanning the gap. The CDR3 is CASSLDASSYNEQFF. CDR3 sequence (DNA): TGTGCCAGCAGCTTAGATGCGAGCTCCTACAATGAGCAGTTCTTC.

V gene TRBV19 combines with J gene TRBJ2-7; weak D call: TRBD1 (5 bases). The germline V gene has CDR1 LNHDA and CDR2 SQIVND (reference sequence). CDR3 length: 12 amino acids. V lost 5 bases and J lost 7, with 12 bases in between. Written as DNA, the CDR3 is TGTGCCAGTAGTTTAAAAGCAGGGGAGCAGTACTTC. Amino acids: CASSLKAGEQYF.

The chain links TRBV11-2 to TRBJ2-2, with 7 bases identical to TRBD1. This CDR3 has 16 amino acids. V lost 5 bases to trimming and J lost 1 base; unmatched junction nucleotides: 7. Germline CDR1 SGHAT, CDR2 FQNNGV. The CDR3 sequence is CASSPRGGRNTGELFF. Here the CDR3 DNA reads TGTGCCAGCAGCCCGCGAGGGGGCAGGAACACCGGGGAGCTGTTTTTT.

The chain is built from TRBV7-9 and TRBJ2-1; 14 nucleotides match TRBD2. The CDR3 is 17 residues long. V shed 5 bases, J shed 12 bases, and the junction held 15 bases outside the gene matches. Germline loops: CDR1 SEHNR, CDR2 FQNEAQ (reference sequence). CDR3 residues: CASSERYGTSGSNRQFF. In DNA, the CDR3 is TGTGCCAGCAGCGAGCGTTACGGGACTAGCGGGAGTAATCGGCAGTTCTTC. Based on the CDR3 plus reference TRBV7-9 and TRBJ2-1, the full variable domain is DTGVSQNPRHKITKRGQNVTFRCDPISEHNRLYWYRQTLGQGPEFLTYFQNEAQLEKSRLLSDRFSAERPKGSFSTLEIQRTEQGDSAMYLCASSERYGTSGSNRQFFGPGTRLTVL.

This clone has only one observation. The rearrangement links TRBV7-3 to TRBJ1-2; 9 positions match TRBD1. The CDR3 has 18 amino acids. V gave up 4 bases and J gave up 4 bases; unmatched junction bases: 16. Germline loops: CDR1 SGHTA, CDR2 FQGTGA. The CDR3 bases are TGTGCCAGCAGCTCCCGGGACAGGGAGGCCTTATCGCCCTATGGCTACACCTTC. It specifies CASSSRDREALSPYGYTF.

This clone came up once. V and J are TRBV6-6 and TRBJ2-3; D gene unclear. The germline V gene encodes CDR1 MNHNY and CDR2 SVGAGI (reference sequence). Trimming left V 7 bases short and J 5 bases short, with 10 bases between. The CDR3 loop spans 12 amino acids. CDR3 coding DNA: TGTGCCAGCACTCACCGGGTAGATACGCAGTATTTT. It is translated as CASTHRVDTQYF.

This clone appeared a single time. This sample includes further DNA sequences coding for the same CDR3. The chain couples TRBV18 to TRBJ2-5; D gene uncertain. The length of the CDR3 is 14 residues. V lost 0 bases to trimming and J lost 3 bases, with 8 bases between them. Germline V gene sequence: CDR1 KGHSH, CDR2 LQKENI. The CDR3 region is CASSPPSGEETQYF. CDR3 sequence (DNA): TGTGCCAGCTCACCACCGTCAGGTGAAGAGACCCAGTACTTC.

V is TRBV7-9 and J is TRBJ1-4; 7 bases line up with TRBD1. This CDR3 is 15 amino acids long. Germline CDR1 reads SEHNR; CDR2 reads FQNEAQ (reference sequence). Trimming cost V 5 bases and J 5 bases; bases outside gene matches: 8. In nucleotides, the CDR3 is TGTGCCAGCAGCCTCTTTGGGACAGAGAATGAAAAACTGTTTTTT. Protein product: CASSLFGTENEKLFF.

This chain joins TRBV14 and TRBJ1-1; tentative D call: TRBD1 (6 bases). The V and J ends lost 6 bases and 4 bases respectively, with 12 bases between them. Germline V gene sequence: CDR1 SGHDN, CDR2 FVKESK. The CDR3 covers 13 residues. CDR3: CASRRGGGTEAFF. The CDR3 DNA is TGTGCCAGCAGGAGGGGAGGGGGCACTGAAGCTTTCTTT.

The V gene is TRBV16, the J gene TRBJ1-3; TRBD1 agrees at 7 bases. CDR1 and CDR2 from the germline V gene are KGHSY and FQNENV. The CDR3 covers 14 residues. The trim removed 4 bases at V and 2 bases at J, leaving 2 bases unmatched. The CDR3 spells CASSRTGAGNTIYF. DNA of the CDR3: TGTGCCAGCAGCCGGACAGGTGCTGGAAACACCATATATTTT.

The gene calls are TRBV7-2 and TRBJ2-5; D ambiguous. V was pared by 5 bases and J by 5 bases, with 12 bases between. CDR1 is SGHTA and CDR2 is FQGNSA in the germline V gene. This CDR3 has 13 amino acids. This chain's CDR3 is CASSTTQAETQYF. DNA of the CDR3: TGTGCCAGCAGCACAACTCAAGCGGAGACCCAGTACTTC.

This clone has a handful of counts. This chain joins TRBV19 and TRBJ2-7; the D gene is possibly TRBD2 (6 bases). Germline V gene sequence: CDR1 LNHDA, CDR2 SQIVND (reference sequence). CDR3 length: 13 amino acids. Trimming stripped 6 bases from V and 0 bases from J, with 9 bases between. Here the CDR3 DNA reads TGTGCCAGTAGCCCCGGGAGCTCCTACGAGCAGTACTTC. Residues: CASSPGSSYEQYF. The full variable domain, rest sourced from reference TRBV19 and TRBJ2-7, is DGGITQSPKYLFRKEGQNVTLSCEQNLNHDAMYWYRQDPGQGLRLIYYSQIVNDFQKGDIAEGYSVSREKKESFPLTVTSAQKNPTAFYLCASSPGSSYEQYFGPGTRLTVT.

The table lists this clone with a count of one. The gene calls are TRBV7-2 and TRBJ2-7; no clear D. This CDR3 has 18 amino acids. V was clipped by 1 base and J by 3 bases, with 22 bases between them. The germline V gene has CDR1 SGHTA and CDR2 FQGNSA. CDR3 in DNA: TGTGCCAGCAGCTTAGATTCTCTCCCCCCCTTTGCGAACTACGAGCAGTACTTC. Its protein product is CASSLDSLPPFANYEQYF.

The rearrangement links TRBV7-6 to TRBJ2-1; D is unclear. This CDR3 is 15 amino acids long. CDR1 is SGHVS and CDR2 is FNYEAQ in the germline V gene. Trimming left V 5 bases short and J 6 bases short, with 17 bases between. The CDR3 region is CASSIYQDEPNEQFF. The CDR3, as DNA: TGTGCCAGCAGCATCTACCAAGATGAGCCCAATGAGCAGTTCTTC. Full variable domain (outside the CDR3, taken from reference TRBV7-6 and TRBJ2-1): GAGVSQSPRYKVTKRGQDVALRCDPISGHVSLYWYRQALGQGPEFLTYFNYEAQQDKSGLPNDRFSAERPEGSISTLTIQRTEQRDSAMYRCASSIYQDEPNEQFFGPGTRLTVL.

The gene calls are TRBV7-9 and TRBJ1-3; no reliable D call. The CDR3 loop spans 15 amino acids. Deletions cut 5 bases from V and 4 bases from J, with 15 bases between. Looked up from germline, CDR1 is SEHNR and CDR2 is FQNEAQ (reference sequence). The CDR3 sequence is CASSPKAAGGNTIYF. CDR3 nucleotide sequence: TGTGCCAGCAGCCCAAAAGCCGCCGGGGGAAACACCATATATTTT.

The CDR3 coding sequence is TGCGCCAGCAGCCCCGGGTCGGGACAGCAAGAGACCCAGTACTTC. It encodes CASSPGSGQQETQYF. The rearrangement joins TRBV4-3 to TRBJ2-5; 7 nucleotides match TRBD1. Germline lookup yields CDR1 LGHNA and CDR2 YSLEER. V lost 4 bases to trimming and J lost 2 bases; unmatched junction nucleotides: 7. The CDR3 consists of 15 residues.

The rearrangement links TRBV7-9 to TRBJ2-7; weak D call: TRBD1 (5 bases). The V gene lost 5 bases and the J gene lost 6 bases, with 11 bases spanning the gap. Germline V gene sequence: CDR1 SEHNR, CDR2 FQNEAQ (reference sequence). This CDR3 has 12 residues. The CDR3 loop is CASSLWGGEQYF. CDR3 nucleotide sequence: TGTGCCAGCAGCCTCTGGGGCGGCGAGCAGTACTTC.